The next 9 T cell receptor beta chains were all read from a single sample in a study of T cells in Graves' hyperthyroidism and ophthalmopathy. TCR beta CDR3 regions were amplified from RNA. RT-PCR in the first round (using the HTBI primer set) targeted the TCR CDR3. One entry per CDR3 protein, called by TCRdb with MiXCR from the multiplex PCR reads. The table includes 600,000 to 700,000 distinct CDR3 sequences, nearly 45% detected once. Sequenced: peripheral blood or thyroid tissue (not recorded which). The receptors come from an adult man with Graves' disease, either hyperthyroidism or ophthalmopathy (not recorded which).

The chain links TRBV7-2 to TRBJ2-7; TRBD1 agrees at 8 bases. The germline CDR1 and CDR2 sequences are SGHTA and FQGNSA. The V gene end was trimmed by 5 bases and the J gene end by 3 bases; junction bases not matched to a gene: 6. The CDR3 has 14 amino acids. The CDR3 protein is CASSDGTGRYEQYF. The CDR3 nucleotides read TGTGCCAGCAGCGACGGGACAGGCCGCTACGAGCAGTACTTC.

The rearrangement uses TRBV7-2 and TRBJ1-5, with a weak D call TRBD1 (5 bases). The CDR3 runs 12 residues. Germline loops: CDR1 SGHTA, CDR2 FQGNSA. V lost 0 bases and J 14 bases, leaving 11 bases between the germline ends. CDR3 DNA sequence: TGTGCCAGCAGCTTAGCTGGGGCGCGCGAGCATTTT. Its translation: CASSLAGAREHF.

This clonotype was counted at least ten times. The V and J genes are TRBV7-2 and TRBJ2-5, with D tentatively TRBD1 or TRBD2 (6 bases each). This CDR3 is 15 amino acids long. CDR1 and CDR2 from the germline V gene are SGHTA and FQGNSA. V was shortened by 2 bases and J by 5 bases, with 15 bases between the two germline ends. CDR3 sequence: CASSLTGSRGETQYF. CDR3 sequence (DNA): TGTGCCAGCAGCTTAACAGGGAGTCGGGGGGAGACCCAGTACTTC. The variable domain in full, with the rest retrieved from reference TRBV7-2 and TRBJ2-5, is GAGVSQSPSNKVTEKGKDVELRCDPISGHTALYWYRQSLGQGLEFLIYFQGNSAPDKSGLPSDRFSAERTGGSVSTLTIQRTQQEDSAVYLCASSLTGSRGETQYFGPGTRLLVL.

The chain is built from TRBV7-9 and TRBJ2-7; D is perhaps TRBD2 (6 bases). Trimming took off 0 bases at V and 4 bases at J, with 13 bases between the two ends. This CDR3 has 15 residues. CDR1 and CDR2 (germline): SEHNR, FQNEAQ (reference sequence). The CDR3 sequence is CASSLAWGTLYEQYF. The CDR3 DNA sequence: TGTGCCAGCAGCTTAGCGTGGGGGACTTTATACGAGCAGTACTTC.

The chain uses TRBV7-9 and TRBJ2-7; 8 bases fit TRBD2. Germline CDR1 and CDR2: SEHNR and FQNEAQ (reference sequence). CDR3 size: 18 residues. V trimming: 3 bases; J trimming: 3 bases; junction bases outside the gene matches: 16. The CDR3 loop reads CASSFRRAVTSGCYEQYF. In DNA, the CDR3 is TGTGCCAGCAGCTTCCGTCGGGCTGTAACTAGCGGCTGCTACGAGCAGTACTTC.

This clonotype showed up many times. The chain employs TRBV2 and TRBJ1-3; 7 nucleotides agree with TRBD1. There are 15 residues in the CDR3. Germline-derived CDR1 and CDR2 are SNHLY and FYNNEI. V gave up 3 bases and J gave up 4 bases; unmatched junction bases: 6. The CDR3 sequence: CASSETGDSGNTIYF. The CDR3 coding sequence is TGTGCCAGCAGTGAGACTGGGGACAGCGGAAACACCATATATTTT.

This chain connects TRBV6-5 to TRBJ1-3; TRBD1 matches 11 bases. Germline assignment: CDR1 MNHEY and CDR2 SVGAGI. J was trimmed by 8 bases and V by 4 bases; bases with no gene match: 7. This CDR3 contains 15 residues. The CDR3 DNA reads as TGTGCCAGCAGTTCACCAGGACAGGGGGCTTACACCATATATTTT. It specifies CASSSPGQGAYTIYF.

The CDR3 here is CSAPSDSSRTEAFF. The CDR3 nucleotides are TGCAGTGCACCGTCAGACAGTTCTCGCACTGAAGCTTTCTTT. J is TRBJ1-1 and V is TRBV20-1; D possibly corresponds to TRBD1 (5 bases). The CDR3 contains 14 residues. CDR1 DFQATT and CDR2 SNEGSKA come from the germline V gene (reference sequence). Deletions cut 6 bases from V and 4 bases from J, with 18 bases between.

This clonotype was counted many times. The rearrangement links TRBV25-1 to TRBJ2-7; D is perhaps TRBD1 (5 bases). The CDR3 extends over 13 amino acids. Between the trimmed V and J ends, which lost 6 bases and 1 base, there was a span of 10 bases. Germline V lookup: CDR1 MGHDK, CDR2 SYGVNS. The CDR3 sequence: CASRAGWSYEQYF. CDR3 DNA: TGTGCCAGCAGAGCAGGGTGGTCCTACGAGCAGTACTTC.